This record looks at one T cell receptor beta chain sequence and its context. The entry originates in a study of OX40 agonist ivuxolimab in advanced cancers. Clones were sequenced by immunoSEQ multiplex PCR, and TCRdb holds only the in-frame ones, with some missing. There are around 11,000 clones in the sample; over 80% occur only once, and about 15% lies in the top ten. Germline CDR1 is SGHRS and CDR2 is YFSETQ. This CDR3 has 15 amino acids. V dropped 1 base and J dropped 3 bases, with 11 bases sitting between them. The origin of this receptor is an adult with an advanced solid tumor such as melanoma, head and neck, liver or kidney cancer. The material was CD4+ or CD8+ T cells sorted from blood, obtained in a trial of the OX40 agonist ivuxolimab. The rearrangement links TRBV5-1 to TRBJ1-5; maybe TRBD1 (6 bases). CDR3 loop: CASSLSGQINQPQHF. The CDR3 nucleotides read TGCGCCAGCAGCTTGTCAGGACAGATCAATCAGCCCCAGCATTTT.